This T cell receptor beta chain was found in a study of cytomegalovirus exposure and HLA in healthy donors. Both 60 Vbeta primers and 13 Jbeta primers went into the PCR. Clones were read by immunoSEQ multiplex PCR, and TCRdb kept only the in-frame ones, dropping some. The sample lists around 150,000 clones, approximately 78% occurring once. Germline V gene data show CDR1 as LNHNV and CDR2 as YYDKDF (reference sequence). Trimming shortened V by 0 bases and J by 1 base, and 9 bases separated the two germline ends. The CDR3 length is 15 residues. Whole-study results and caveats: In a later analysis, TCR association rates varied by HLA locus: DRB1 most, HLA-C fewest.

For this clone: Its specificity is unknown.

The sequenced sample consisted of PBMCs. The sequence was obtained from a woman in her forties or fifties in good health and CMV-seropositive. The chain employs TRBV15 and TRBJ1-2; D call uncertain. CDR3 DNA sequence: TGTGCCACCAGCAGAGATAGGAGTGTTAACTATGGCTACACCTTC. This translates into CATSRDRSVNYGYTF.